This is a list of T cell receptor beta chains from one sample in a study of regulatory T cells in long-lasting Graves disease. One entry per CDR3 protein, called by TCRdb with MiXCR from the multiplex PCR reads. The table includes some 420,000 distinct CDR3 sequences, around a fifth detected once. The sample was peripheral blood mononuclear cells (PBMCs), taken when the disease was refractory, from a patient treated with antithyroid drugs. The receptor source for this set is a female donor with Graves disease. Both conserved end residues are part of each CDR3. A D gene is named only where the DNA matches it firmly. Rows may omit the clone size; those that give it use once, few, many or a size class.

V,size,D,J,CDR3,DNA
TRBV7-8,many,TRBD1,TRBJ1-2,CASSLASQGGAYGYTF,TGTGCCAGCAGCTTAGCGAGCCAGGGGGGCGCCTATGGCTACACCTTC
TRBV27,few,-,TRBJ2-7,CASSLPHFGGQPYEQYF,TGTGCCAGCAGTTTGCCTCACTTCGGGGGACAGCCTTACGAGCAGTACTTC
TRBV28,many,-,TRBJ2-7,CASRGTSEQYF,TGTGCCAGCCGGGGGACCTCCGAGCAGTACTTC
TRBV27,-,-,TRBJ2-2,CASSIRQGRTGGLFF,TGTGCCAGCAGTATCCGACAGGGCCGCACCGGGGGGCTGTTTTTT
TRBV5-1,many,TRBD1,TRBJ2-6,CASKTGAGANVLTF,TGCGCCAGCAAGACAGGGGCTGGGGCCAACGTCCTGACTTTC
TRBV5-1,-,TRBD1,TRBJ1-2,CASKPSTGGFSSYNYGYTF,TGCGCCAGCAAACCGTCGACAGGGGGCTTCAGCTCGTATAACTATGGCTACACCTTC
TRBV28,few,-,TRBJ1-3,CASSLVAGHFSGNTIYF,TGTGCCAGCAGTTTGGTAGCAGGCCATTTCTCTGGAAACACCATATATTTT
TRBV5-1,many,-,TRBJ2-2,CASSLGRRNTGELFF,TGTGCCAGCAGCTTAGGGCGCCGGAACACCGGGGAGCTGTTTTTT
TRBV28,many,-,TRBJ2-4,CASSQAGSANIQYF,TGTGCCAGCAGTCAAGCAGGGAGCGCTAACATTCAGTACTTC
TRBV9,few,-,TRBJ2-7,CASSVGVGTYEQYF,TGTGCCAGCAGCGTAGGTGTCGGAACCTACGAGCAGTACTTC
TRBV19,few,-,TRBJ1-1,CASSIMGHHTEAFF,TGTGCCAGTAGTATTATGGGACACCACACTGAAGCTTTCTTT
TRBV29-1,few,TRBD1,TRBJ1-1,CSVFDRGTEAFF,TGCAGCGTGTTCGACAGGGGCACTGAAGCTTTCTTT
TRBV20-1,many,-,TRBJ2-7,CSASKVRAYEQYF,TGCAGTGCTAGCAAGGTCAGAGCCTACGAGCAGTACTTC
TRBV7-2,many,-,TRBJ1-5,CASSQDRVSNQPQHF,TGCGCCAGCAGCCAAGATCGGGTGAGCAATCAGCCCCAGCATTTT
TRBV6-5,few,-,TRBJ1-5,CASSWGAGQPQHF,TGTGCCAGCAGTTGGGGGGCTGGTCAGCCCCAGCATTTT
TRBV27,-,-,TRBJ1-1,CASSLSTNTEAFF,TGTGCCAGCAGCTTGTCCACGAACACTGAAGCTTTCTTT
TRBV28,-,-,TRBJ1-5,CASNKQGFGGNQPQHF,TGTGCCAGCAACAAACAGGGTTTTGGCGGCAATCAGCCCCAGCATTTT
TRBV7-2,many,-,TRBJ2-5,CASSPRDTKETQYF,TGTGCCAGCAGCCCCCGTGACACTAAAGAGACCCAGTACTTC
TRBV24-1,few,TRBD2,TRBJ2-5,CATSDLKWGGQETQYF,TGTGCCACCAGTGATTTGAAGTGGGGGGGCCAAGAGACCCAGTACTTC
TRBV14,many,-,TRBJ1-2,CASSQGQNYGYTF,TGTGCCAGCAGTCAGGGCCAGAACTATGGCTACACCTTC
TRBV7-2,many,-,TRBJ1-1,CASSPSITPAFF,TGTGCCAGCAGCCCCTCAATAACCCCAGCTTTCTTT
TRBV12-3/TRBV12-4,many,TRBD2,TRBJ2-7,CASSLIGRLALDYEQYF,TGTGCCAGCAGCCTTATTGGGAGACTAGCGCTAGACTACGAGCAGTACTTC
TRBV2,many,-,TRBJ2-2,CAGSLWGEDTGELFF,TGTGCCGGGTCACTTTGGGGGGAAGACACCGGGGAGCTGTTTTTT
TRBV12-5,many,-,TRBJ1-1,CASGLTGGGRNTEAFF,TGTGCTAGTGGTTTGACCGGGGGAGGGAGGAACACTGAAGCTTTCTTT
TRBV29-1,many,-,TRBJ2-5,CSVERNDLETQYF,TGCAGCGTTGAGCGGAACGATTTAGAGACCCAGTACTTC
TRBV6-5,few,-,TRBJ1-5,CASSYIQGGSNQPQHF,TGTGCCAGCAGTTACATACAGGGAGGAAGCAATCAGCCCCAGCATTTT
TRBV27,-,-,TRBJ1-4,CASSLRPTNEKLFF,TGTGCCAGCAGTTTAAGGCCAACTAATGAAAAACTGTTTTTT
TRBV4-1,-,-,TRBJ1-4,CASSQWGSEKLFF,TGCGCCAGCAGCCAGTGGGGCAGTGAAAAACTGTTTTTT
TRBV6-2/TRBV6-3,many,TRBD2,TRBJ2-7,CASSYRTSLRKYF,TGTGCCAGCAGTTACAGGACTAGCCTCCGAAAGTACTTC
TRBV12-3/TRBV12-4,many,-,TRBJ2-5,CASSSYQETQYF,TGTGCCAGCAGCTCGTACCAAGAGACCCAGTACTTC
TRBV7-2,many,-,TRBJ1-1,CASSLGGQSNTEAFF,TGTGCCAGCAGCTTAGGGGGGCAGTCCAACACTGAAGCTTTCTTT
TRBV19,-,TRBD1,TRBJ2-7,CAPARQGKVGEQYF,TGTGCCCCAGCGCGACAGGGGAAAGTTGGCGAGCAGTACTTC
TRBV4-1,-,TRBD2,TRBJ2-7,CASSQGLAGKGREQYF,TGCGCCAGCAGCCAAGGACTAGCGGGAAAGGGGCGCGAGCAGTACTTC
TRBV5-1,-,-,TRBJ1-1,CASSHRDIMNTEAFF,TGCGCCAGCAGCCACCGGGACATCATGAACACTGAAGCTTTCTTT
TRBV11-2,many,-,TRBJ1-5,CASSFRLNQPQHF,TGTGCCAGCAGCTTCCGGTTAAATCAGCCCCAGCATTTT
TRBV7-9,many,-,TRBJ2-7,CASSPMGRSGSYEQYF,TGTGCCAGCAGCCCCATGGGGAGGTCCGGGTCCTACGAGCAGTACTTC
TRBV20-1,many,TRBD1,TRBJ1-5,CSANPGQGANQPQHF,TGCAGTGCTAATCCGGGACAGGGAGCGAATCAGCCCCAGCATTTT
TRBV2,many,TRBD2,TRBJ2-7,CASSILAGGLYEQYF,TGTGCCAGCAGTATCCTAGCGGGAGGCCTCTACGAGCAGTACTTC
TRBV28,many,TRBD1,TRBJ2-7,CASSEIRQGAHEQYF,TGTGCCAGCAGTGAAATCCGACAGGGGGCCCACGAGCAGTACTTC
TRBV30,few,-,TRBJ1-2,CAWSVLDGYTF,TGTGCCTGGAGTGTATTAGATGGCTACACCTTC
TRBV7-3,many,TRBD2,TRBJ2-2,CASSFSGTMAGELFF,TGTGCCAGCAGCTTTAGCGGGACGATGGCCGGGGAGCTGTTTTTT
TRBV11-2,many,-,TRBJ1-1,CASSLEDDRRAFF,TGTGCCAGCAGCTTAGAAGACGACAGGCGGGCTTTCTTT
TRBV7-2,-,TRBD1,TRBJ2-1,CASSQSRTGIHNEQFF,TGTGCCAGCAGCCAGAGCCGGACAGGGATACACAATGAGCAGTTCTTC
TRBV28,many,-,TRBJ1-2,CASSLDLEYGYTF,TGTGCCAGCAGTTTAGACCTTGAGTATGGCTACACCTTC
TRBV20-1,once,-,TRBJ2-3,CSARAGPTVTQYF,TGCAGTGCTAGGGCGGGGCCCACCGTTACGCAGTATTTT
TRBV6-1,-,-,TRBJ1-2,CASNLGQSFTENYGYTF,TGTGCCAGCAACCTGGGGCAGTCGTTCACTGAAAACTATGGCTACACCTTC
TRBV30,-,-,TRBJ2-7,CAWSDLYLAEAYEQYF,TGTGCCTGGAGTGACCTATACTTGGCGGAAGCCTACGAGCAGTACTTC
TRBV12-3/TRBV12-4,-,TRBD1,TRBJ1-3,CASSFYRGGGNTIYF,TGTGCCAGCAGTTTCTACAGGGGTGGGGGAAACACCATATATTTT
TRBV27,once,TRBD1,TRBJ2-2,CASSAEGQGIRTGELFF,TGTGCCAGCAGTGCCGAAGGACAGGGAATCAGGACCGGGGAGCTGTTTTTT
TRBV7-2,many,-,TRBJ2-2,CASCETSGVTGELFF,TGTGCCAGCTGCGAAACAAGCGGAGTTACCGGGGAGCTGTTTTTT
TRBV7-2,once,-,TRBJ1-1,CASSLSTDTEAFF,TGTGCCAGCAGCCTTTCGACAGACACTGAAGCTTTCTTT
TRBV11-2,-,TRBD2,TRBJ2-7,CASSLGTSWSEQYF,TGTGCCAGCAGCTTAGGGACTAGCTGGTCCGAGCAGTACTTC
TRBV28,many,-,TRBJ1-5,CASSSYRVGQPQHF,TGTGCCAGCAGCTCCTACAGGGTTGGACAGCCCCAGCATTTT
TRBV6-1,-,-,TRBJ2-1,CASSPSVPFSNYNEQFF,TGTGCCAGCAGTCCTAGCGTCCCTTTCTCGAATTACAATGAGCAGTTCTTC
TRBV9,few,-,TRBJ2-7,CASSVDGGQSYEQYF,TGTGCCAGCAGCGTAGACGGAGGACAGTCCTACGAGCAGTACTTC
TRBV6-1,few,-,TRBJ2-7,CASRPGVDEQYF,TGTGCCAGCAGGCCGGGAGTAGACGAGCAGTACTTC
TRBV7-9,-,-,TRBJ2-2,CASSLVWDTNTGELFF,TGTGCCAGCAGCTTAGTCTGGGACACGAACACCGGGGAGCTGTTTTTT